This passage covers 7 T cell receptor beta chains from one sample sequenced in a study of CD4 T cells in relation to SARS-CoV-2 and coronaviruses. Before the COVID-19 pandemic, during about 2010-2019, CD4+ T cells were taken from unexposed donors. Isolation of CD4+ T cells took place after approximately 11 days in culture. The table came from immunoSEQ multiplex PCR; TCRdb's copy has only in-frame clones and leaves some out. The repertoire has under 20,000 clones, 60% to 80% of them found once; the top ten carry 25% to 30%. For these TCRs, the target antigens are not known. Sequenced material: CD4+ T cells from PBMCs, cultured in vitro. These receptors were taken from a human donor in good health.

CDR3 DNA sequence: TGTGCCAGCAGTGATTATTCCCGGGAGCAGTTCTTC. Translating it yields CASSDYSREQFF. V and J are TRBV2 and TRBJ2-1; D gene uncertain. The CDR3 runs 12 residues. Trimming removed 3 bases from V and 10 bases from J, with 10 bases in between. From germline, CDR1 is SNHLY and CDR2 FYNNEI.

The rearrangement uses TRBV11-3 and TRBJ2-3; D might be TRBD1 (6 bases). V shed 1 base and J shed 2 bases, with 16 bases lying between them. CDR1 is SGHNT and CDR2 is YENEEA in the germline V gene. CDR3 length: 17 residues. Here the CDR3 reads CASSLGLRTAHTDTQYF. CDR3 in DNA: TGTGCCAGCAGCTTAGGGTTAAGGACAGCCCACACAGATACGCAGTATTTT.

V is TRBV19 and J is TRBJ2-4, with D possibly being TRBD1 (5 bases). The CDR3 spans 16 residues. CDR1 and CDR2 (germline): LNHDA, SQIVND (reference sequence). Between the trimmed V and J ends, which lost 4 bases and 0 bases, there was a span of 13 bases. The CDR3 DNA is TGTGCCAGTAGTAAACTAACGACAGTAGCCAAAAACATTCAGTACTTC. It yields the protein CASSKLTTVAKNIQYF.

J is TRBJ1-4 and V is TRBV7-9; tentatively, D is TRBD1 (5 bases). Deletions cut 0 bases from V and 5 bases from J, with 10 bases between. Germline values: CDR1 SEHNR, CDR2 FQNEAQ (reference sequence). The CDR3 has 15 residues. The DNA of the CDR3 is TGTGCCAGCAGCTTAGCGACGGGGGACAATGAAAAACTGTTTTTT. It specifies CASSLATGDNEKLFF.

The chain is built from TRBV6-5 and TRBJ2-3; D assignment may be TRBD1 or TRBD2 (5 bases each). V was trimmed by 0 bases and J by 2 bases, leaving 12 bases between them. Germline values: CDR1 MNHEY, CDR2 SVGAGI. The CDR3 is 16 residues long. The CDR3: CASSYSYAGATDTQYF. CDR3 nucleotide sequence: TGTGCCAGCAGTTACTCGTACGCCGGGGCCACAGATACGCAGTATTTT.

This clone appeared once. The junction does not match germline at one end; this may be a read error. The CDR3 sequence is CASTLVTPGGELFF. CDR3 nucleotide sequence: TGCGCCAGCACCTTGGTGACTCCGGGCGGGGAGCTGTTTTTT. The rearrangement links TRBV5-1 to TRBJ2-2; D gene ambiguous. Per germline, CDR1 SGHRS and CDR2 YFSETQ. The CDR3 is 14 amino acids.

The J gene is TRBJ1-1, the V gene TRBV6-5, with TRBD1 identical over 7 bases. The CDR3 has 15 residues. CDR1 MNHEY and CDR2 SVGAGI come from the germline V gene. J gave up 11 bases and V 2 bases, and 14 bases lay outside the gene matches. CDR3 protein: CASSYRGRDIDGAFF. Here the CDR3 DNA reads TGTGCCAGCAGTTACAGGGGGCGCGACATAGATGGGGCTTTCTTT.